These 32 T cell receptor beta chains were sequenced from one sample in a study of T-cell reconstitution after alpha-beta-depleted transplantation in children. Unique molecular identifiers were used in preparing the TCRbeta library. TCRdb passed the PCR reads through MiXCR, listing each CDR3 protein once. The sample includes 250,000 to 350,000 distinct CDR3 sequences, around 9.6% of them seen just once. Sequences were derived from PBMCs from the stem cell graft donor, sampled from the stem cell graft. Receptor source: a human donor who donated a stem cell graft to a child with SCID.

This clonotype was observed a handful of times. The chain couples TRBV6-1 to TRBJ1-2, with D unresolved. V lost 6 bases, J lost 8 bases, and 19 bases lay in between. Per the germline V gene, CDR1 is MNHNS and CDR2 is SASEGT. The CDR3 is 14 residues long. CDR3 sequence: CASSLGVGLEGYTF. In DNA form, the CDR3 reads TGTGCCAGCAGCCTCGGGGTGGGGTTAGAAGGCTACACCTTC.

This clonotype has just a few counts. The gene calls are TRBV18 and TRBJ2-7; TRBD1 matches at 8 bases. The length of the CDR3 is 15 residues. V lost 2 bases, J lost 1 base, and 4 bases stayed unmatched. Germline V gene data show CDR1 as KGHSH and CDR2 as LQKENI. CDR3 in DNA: TGTGCCAGCTCACCAAGGACAGGGAATTCCTACGAGCAGTACTTC. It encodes CASSPRTGNSYEQYF.

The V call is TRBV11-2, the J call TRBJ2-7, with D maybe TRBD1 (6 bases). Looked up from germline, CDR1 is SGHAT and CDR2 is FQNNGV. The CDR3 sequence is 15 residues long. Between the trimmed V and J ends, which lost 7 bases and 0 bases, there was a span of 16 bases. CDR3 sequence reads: CASISGGGGSYEQYF. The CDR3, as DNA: TGTGCCAGCATCTCCGGTGGGGGCGGCTCCTACGAGCAGTACTTC.

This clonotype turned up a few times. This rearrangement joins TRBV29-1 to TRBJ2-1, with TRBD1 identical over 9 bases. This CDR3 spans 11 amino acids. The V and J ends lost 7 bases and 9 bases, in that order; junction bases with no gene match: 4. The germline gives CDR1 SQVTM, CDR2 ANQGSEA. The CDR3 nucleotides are TGCAGCGGACAGGGGGAGCTTGAGCAGTTCTTC. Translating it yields CSGQGELEQFF.

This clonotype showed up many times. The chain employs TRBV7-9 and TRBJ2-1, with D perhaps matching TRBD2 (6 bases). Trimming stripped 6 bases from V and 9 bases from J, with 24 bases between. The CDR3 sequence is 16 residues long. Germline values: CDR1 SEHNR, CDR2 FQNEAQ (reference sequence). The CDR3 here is CASSRHSGGFTGEQFF. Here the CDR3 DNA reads TGTGCCAGCAGTCGACACAGCGGAGGGTTCACCGGTGAGCAGTTCTTC.

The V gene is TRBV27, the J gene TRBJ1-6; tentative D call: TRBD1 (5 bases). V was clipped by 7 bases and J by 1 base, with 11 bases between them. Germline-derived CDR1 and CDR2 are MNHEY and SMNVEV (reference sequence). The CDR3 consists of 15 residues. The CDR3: CASTPTVSYNSPLHF. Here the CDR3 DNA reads TGTGCCAGCACCCCGACAGTATCCTATAATTCACCCCTCCACTTT.

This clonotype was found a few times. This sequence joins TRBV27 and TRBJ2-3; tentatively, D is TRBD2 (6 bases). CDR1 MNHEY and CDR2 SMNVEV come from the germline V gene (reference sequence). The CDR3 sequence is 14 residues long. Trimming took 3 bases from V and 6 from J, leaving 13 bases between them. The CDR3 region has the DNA TGTGCCAGCAGTTTGGCGGGGAATATGGATACGCAGTATTTT. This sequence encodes CASSLAGNMDTQYF.

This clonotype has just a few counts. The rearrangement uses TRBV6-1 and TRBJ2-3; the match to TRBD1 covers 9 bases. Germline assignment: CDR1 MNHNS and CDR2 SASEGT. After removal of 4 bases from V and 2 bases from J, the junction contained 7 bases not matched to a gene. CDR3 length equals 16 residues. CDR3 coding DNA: TGTGCCAGCAGTGGAACAGGGGGCATCATCACAGATACGCAGTATTTT. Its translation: CASSGTGGIITDTQYF.

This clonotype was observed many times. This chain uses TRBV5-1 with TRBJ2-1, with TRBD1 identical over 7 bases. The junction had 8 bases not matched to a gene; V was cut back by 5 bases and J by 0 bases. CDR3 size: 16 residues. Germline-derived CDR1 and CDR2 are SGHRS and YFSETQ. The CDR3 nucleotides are TGCGCCAGCAGAATTCCGGGACAGAGCTCCTACAATGAGCAGTTCTTC. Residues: CASRIPGQSSYNEQFF.

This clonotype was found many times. CDR3 sequence (DNA): TGTGCCATCAGCGGGACTAGCGGGGTAACCTACGAGCAGTACTTC. Translation: CAISGTSGVTYEQYF. The genes are TRBV10-3 and TRBJ2-7; 13 bases fit TRBD2. Germline loops: CDR1 ENHRY, CDR2 SYGVKD. The CDR3 is 15 residues long. J was trimmed by 2 bases and V by 6 bases; bases with no gene match: 4.

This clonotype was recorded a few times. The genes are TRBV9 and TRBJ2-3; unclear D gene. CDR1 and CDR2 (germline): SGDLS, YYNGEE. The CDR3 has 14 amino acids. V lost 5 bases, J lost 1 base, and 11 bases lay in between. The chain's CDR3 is CASSTTIGTDTQYF. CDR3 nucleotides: TGTGCCAGCAGTACGACGATCGGCACAGATACGCAGTATTTT.

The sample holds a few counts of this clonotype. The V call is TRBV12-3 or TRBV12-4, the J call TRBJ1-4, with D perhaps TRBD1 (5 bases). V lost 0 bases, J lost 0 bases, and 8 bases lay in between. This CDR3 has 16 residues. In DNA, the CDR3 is TGTGCCAGCAGTTTAGCGCAAGGGGCAACTAATGAAAAACTGTTTTTT. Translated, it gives CASSLAQGATNEKLFF.

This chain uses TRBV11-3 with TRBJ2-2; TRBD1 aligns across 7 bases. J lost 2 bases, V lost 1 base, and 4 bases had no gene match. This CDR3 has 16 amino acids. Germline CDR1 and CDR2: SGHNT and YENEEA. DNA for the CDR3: TGTGCCAGCAGCTTAGTTTGGGACAGCAACACCGGGGAGCTGTTTTTT. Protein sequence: CASSLVWDSNTGELFF.

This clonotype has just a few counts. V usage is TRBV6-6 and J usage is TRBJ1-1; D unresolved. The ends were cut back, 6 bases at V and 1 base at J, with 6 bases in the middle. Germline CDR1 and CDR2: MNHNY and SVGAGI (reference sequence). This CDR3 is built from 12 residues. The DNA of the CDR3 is TGTGCCAGCAGACCTCAGAACACTGAAGCTTTCTTT. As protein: CASRPQNTEAFF.

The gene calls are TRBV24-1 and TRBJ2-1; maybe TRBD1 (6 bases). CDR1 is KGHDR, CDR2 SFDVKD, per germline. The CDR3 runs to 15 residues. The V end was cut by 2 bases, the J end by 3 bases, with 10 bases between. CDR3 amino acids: CATSDSGDRYNEQFF. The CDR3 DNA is TGTGCCACCAGTGATTCAGGGGACCGCTACAATGAGCAGTTCTTC.

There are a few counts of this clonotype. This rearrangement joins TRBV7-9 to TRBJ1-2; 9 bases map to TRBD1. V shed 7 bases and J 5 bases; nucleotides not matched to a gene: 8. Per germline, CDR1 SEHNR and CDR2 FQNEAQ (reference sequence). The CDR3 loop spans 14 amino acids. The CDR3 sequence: CASTGGQGHYGYTF. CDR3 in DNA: TGTGCCAGCACCGGCGGACAGGGGCATTATGGCTACACCTTC. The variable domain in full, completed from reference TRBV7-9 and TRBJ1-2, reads DTGVSQNPRHKITKRGQNVTFRCDPISEHNRLYWYRQTLGQGPEFLTYFQNEAQLEKSRLLSDRFSAERPKGSFSTLEIQRTEQGDSAMYLCASTGGQGHYGYTFGSGTRLTVV.

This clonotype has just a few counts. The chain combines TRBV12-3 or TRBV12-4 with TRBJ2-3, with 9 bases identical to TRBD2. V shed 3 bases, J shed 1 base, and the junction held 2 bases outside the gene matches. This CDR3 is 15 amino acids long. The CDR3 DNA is TGTGCCAGCAGTTTCTCTAGCGGGGGCACAGATACGCAGTATTTT. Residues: CASSFSSGGTDTQYF.

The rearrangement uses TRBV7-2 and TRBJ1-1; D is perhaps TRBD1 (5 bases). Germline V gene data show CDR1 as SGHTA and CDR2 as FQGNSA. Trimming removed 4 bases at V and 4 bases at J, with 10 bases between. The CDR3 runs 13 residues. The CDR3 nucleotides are TGTGCCAGCAGCTCTCGGGACCTCACTGAAGCTTTCTTT. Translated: CASSSRDLTEAFF.

The CDR3 loop reads CASIRRGAGSTYEQYF. For the CDR3, the DNA is TGTGCCAGCATTCGGAGGGGGGCAGGGTCAACCTACGAGCAGTACTTC. The chain is built from TRBV2 and TRBJ2-7; D might be TRBD1 or TRBD2, each matching 6 bases. This CDR3 is 16 amino acids long. Per germline, CDR1 SNHLY and CDR2 FYNNEI. Trimming stripped 7 bases from V and 2 bases from J, with 21 bases between.

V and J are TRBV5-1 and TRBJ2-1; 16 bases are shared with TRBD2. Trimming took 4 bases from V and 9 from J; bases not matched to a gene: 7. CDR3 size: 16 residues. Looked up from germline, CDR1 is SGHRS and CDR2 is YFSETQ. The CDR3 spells CASSPGTSGGALEQFF. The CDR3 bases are TGCGCCAGCAGCCCAGGGACTAGCGGGGGGGCCCTTGAGCAGTTCTTC.

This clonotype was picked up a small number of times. The CDR3 nucleotides are TGCGCCAGCACCGAGGGGAGCTCCTACAATGAGCAGTTCTTC. Residues: CASTEGSSYNEQFF. This rearrangement joins TRBV5-1 to TRBJ2-1; either TRBD1 or TRBD2 may supply D (5 bases each). Germline lookup yields CDR1 SGHRS and CDR2 YFSETQ. This CDR3 comprises 14 residues. Trimming shortened V by 6 bases and J by 0 bases, and 10 bases separated the two germline ends.

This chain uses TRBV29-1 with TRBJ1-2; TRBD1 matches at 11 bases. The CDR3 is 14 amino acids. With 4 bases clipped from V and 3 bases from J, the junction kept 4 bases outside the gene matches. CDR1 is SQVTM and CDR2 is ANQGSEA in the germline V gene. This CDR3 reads CSVGTGGADYGYTF. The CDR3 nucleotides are TGCAGCGTTGGGACAGGGGGCGCTGACTATGGCTACACCTTC.

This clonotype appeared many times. The CDR3 bases are TGTGCCAGCAGTAACCCCCGACAGATCCCCACTGAAGCTTTCTTT. Amino acids: CASSNPRQIPTEAFF. The chain employs TRBV12-3 or TRBV12-4 and TRBJ1-1; D is perhaps TRBD1 (5 bases). The V and J ends lost 5 bases and 4 bases respectively, with 17 bases between them. This CDR3 region has 15 residues.

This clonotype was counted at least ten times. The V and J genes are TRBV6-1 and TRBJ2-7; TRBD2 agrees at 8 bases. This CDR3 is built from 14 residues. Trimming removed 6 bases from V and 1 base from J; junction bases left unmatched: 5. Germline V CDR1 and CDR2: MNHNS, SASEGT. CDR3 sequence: CASRIGGASYEQYF. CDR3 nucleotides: TGTGCCAGCAGGATCGGGGGGGCTTCCTACGAGCAGTACTTC.

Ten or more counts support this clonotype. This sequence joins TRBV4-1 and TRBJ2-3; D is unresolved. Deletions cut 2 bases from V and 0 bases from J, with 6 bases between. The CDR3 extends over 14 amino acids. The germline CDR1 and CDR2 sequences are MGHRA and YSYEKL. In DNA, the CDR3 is TGCGCCAGCAGCCAATTAGGGAGCACAGATACGCAGTATTTT. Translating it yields CASSQLGSTDTQYF.

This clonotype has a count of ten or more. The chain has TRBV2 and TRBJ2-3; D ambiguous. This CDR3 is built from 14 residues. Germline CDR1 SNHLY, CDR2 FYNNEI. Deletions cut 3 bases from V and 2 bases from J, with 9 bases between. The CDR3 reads CASSDGTFTDTQYF. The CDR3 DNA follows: TGTGCCAGCAGTGACGGTACCTTCACAGATACGCAGTATTTT.

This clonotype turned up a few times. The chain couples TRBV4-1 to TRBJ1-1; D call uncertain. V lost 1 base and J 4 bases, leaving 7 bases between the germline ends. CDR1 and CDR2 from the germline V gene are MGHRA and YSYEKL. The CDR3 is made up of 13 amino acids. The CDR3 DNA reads TGCGCCAGCAGCCAAGGATCCCCCACTGAAGCTTTCTTT. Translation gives CASSQGSPTEAFF.

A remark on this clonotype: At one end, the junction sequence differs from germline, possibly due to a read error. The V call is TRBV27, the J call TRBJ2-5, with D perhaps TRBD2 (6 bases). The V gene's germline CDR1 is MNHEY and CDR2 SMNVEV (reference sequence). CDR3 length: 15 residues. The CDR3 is CASSVDGGSQENQYF. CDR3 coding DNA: TGTGCCAGCAGTGTGGACGGGGGAAGCCAAGAGAACCAGTACTTC.

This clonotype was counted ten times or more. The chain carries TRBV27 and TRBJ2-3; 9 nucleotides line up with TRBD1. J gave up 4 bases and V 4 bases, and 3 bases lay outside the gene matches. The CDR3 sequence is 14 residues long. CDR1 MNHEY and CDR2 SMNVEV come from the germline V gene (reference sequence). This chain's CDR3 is CASSWTGVADTQYF. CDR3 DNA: TGTGCCAGCAGTTGGACAGGGGTTGCAGATACGCAGTATTTT.

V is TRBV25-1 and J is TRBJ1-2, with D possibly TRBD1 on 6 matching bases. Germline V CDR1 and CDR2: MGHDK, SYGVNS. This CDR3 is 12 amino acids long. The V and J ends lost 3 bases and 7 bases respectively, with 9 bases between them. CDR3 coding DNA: TGTGCCAGCAGTGAGAACAGGGTTGGCTACACCTTC. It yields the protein CASSENRVGYTF.

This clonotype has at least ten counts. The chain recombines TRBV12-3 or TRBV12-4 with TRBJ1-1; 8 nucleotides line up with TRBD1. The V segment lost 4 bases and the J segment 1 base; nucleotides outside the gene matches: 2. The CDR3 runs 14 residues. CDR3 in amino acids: CASSWGTGNTEAFF. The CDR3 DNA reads TGTGCCAGCAGTTGGGGGACAGGGAACACTGAAGCTTTCTTT.

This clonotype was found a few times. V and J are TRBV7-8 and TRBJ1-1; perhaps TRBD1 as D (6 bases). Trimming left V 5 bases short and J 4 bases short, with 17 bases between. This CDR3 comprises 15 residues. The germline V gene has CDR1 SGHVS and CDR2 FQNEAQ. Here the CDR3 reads CASSLQGMGGTEAFF. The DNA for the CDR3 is TGTGCCAGCAGCCTTCAGGGGATGGGCGGCACTGAAGCTTTCTTT.